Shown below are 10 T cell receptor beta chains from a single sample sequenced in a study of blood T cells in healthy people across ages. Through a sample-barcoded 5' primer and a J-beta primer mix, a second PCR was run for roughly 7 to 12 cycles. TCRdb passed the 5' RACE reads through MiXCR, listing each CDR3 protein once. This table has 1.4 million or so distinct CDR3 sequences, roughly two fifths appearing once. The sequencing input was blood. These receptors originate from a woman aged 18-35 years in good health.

CDR3 sequence: CASSQDGLAKNIQYF. The CDR3 DNA is TGCGCCAGCAGCCAAGATGGATTAGCCAAAAACATTCAGTACTTC. The chain couples TRBV4-3 to TRBJ2-4, with D unclear. The ends were cut back, 0 bases at V and 0 bases at J, with 6 bases in the middle. Germline CDR1 LGHNA, CDR2 YSLEER. The CDR3 is made up of 15 amino acids.

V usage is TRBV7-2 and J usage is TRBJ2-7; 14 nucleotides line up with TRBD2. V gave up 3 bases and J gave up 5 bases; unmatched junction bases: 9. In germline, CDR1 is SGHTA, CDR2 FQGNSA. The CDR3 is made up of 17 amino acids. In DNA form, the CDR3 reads TGTGCCAGCAGCTTCTCCCTGACTAGCGGGAGGGCCCACGAGCAGTACTTC. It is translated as CASSFSLTSGRAHEQYF.

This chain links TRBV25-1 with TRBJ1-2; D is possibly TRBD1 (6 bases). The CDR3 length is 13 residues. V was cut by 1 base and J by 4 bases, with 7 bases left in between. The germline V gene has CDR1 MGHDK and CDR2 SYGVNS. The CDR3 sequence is CASSEWGPYGYTF. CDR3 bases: TGTGCCAGCAGTGAATGGGGGCCCTATGGCTACACCTTC.

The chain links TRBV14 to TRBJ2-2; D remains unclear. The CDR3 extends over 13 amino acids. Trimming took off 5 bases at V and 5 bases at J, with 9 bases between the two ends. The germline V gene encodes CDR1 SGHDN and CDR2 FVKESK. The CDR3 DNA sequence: TGTGCCAGCAGCGGAAGAATGACCGGGGAGCTGTTTTTT. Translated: CASSGRMTGELFF. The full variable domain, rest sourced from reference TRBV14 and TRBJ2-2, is EAGVTQFPSHSVIEKGQTVTLRCDPISGHDNLYWYRRVMGKEIKFLLHFVKESKQDESGMPNNRFLAERTGGTYSTLKVQPAELEDSGVYFCASSGRMTGELFFGEGSRLTVL.

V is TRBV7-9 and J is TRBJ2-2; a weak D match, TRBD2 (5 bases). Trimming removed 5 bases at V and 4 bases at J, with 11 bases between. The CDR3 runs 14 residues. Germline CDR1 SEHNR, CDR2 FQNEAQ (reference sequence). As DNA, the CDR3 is TGTGCCAGCAGCCCCAGCGGTAGCACCGGGGAGCTGTTTTTT. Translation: CASSPSGSTGELFF.

The CDR3 DNA follows: TGTGCCAGCAGCCTCAGACAGGAGGAGACCCAGTACTTC. Protein sequence: CASSLRQEETQYF. J is TRBJ2-5 and V is TRBV3-1, with D possibly being TRBD1 (6 bases). Trimming took 4 bases from V and 5 from J, leaving 11 bases between them. Germline loops: CDR1 LGHDT, CDR2 YNNKEL (reference sequence). The CDR3 length is 13 residues.

The CDR3 coding sequence is TGTGCCATCAGTGAGTTTAAGGGCCAAGAGACCCAGTACTTC. Its translation is CAISEFKGQETQYF. The chain employs TRBV10-3 and TRBJ2-5; D not resolved. CDR1 ENHRY and CDR2 SYGVKD come from the germline V gene. The CDR3 has 14 amino acids. V lost 1 base and J lost 1, with 7 bases in between.

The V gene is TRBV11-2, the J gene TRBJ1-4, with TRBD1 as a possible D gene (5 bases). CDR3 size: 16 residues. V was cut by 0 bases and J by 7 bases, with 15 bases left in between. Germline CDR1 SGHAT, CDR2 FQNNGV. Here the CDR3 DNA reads TGTGCCAGCAGCTTAGATCGGCCAGGGTTGTTTGAAAAACTGTTTTTT. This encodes CASSLDRPGLFEKLFF.

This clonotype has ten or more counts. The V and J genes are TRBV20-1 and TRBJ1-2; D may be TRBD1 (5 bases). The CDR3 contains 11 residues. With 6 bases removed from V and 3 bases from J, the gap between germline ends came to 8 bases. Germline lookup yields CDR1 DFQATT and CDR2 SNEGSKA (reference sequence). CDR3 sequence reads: CSAGGYYGYTF. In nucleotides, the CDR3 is TGCAGTGCGGGGGGGTACTATGGCTACACCTTC.

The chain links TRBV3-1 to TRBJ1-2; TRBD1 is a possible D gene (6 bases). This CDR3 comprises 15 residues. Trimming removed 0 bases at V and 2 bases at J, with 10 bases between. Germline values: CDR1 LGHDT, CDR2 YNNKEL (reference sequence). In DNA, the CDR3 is TGTGCCAGCAGCCAAGAGACGGGACACAACTATGGCTACACCTTC. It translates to CASSQETGHNYGYTF.